Each of the 30 T cell receptor beta chains below was sequenced from the same sample in a study of cytomegalovirus exposure and HLA in healthy donors. PCR employed 60 Vbeta and 13 Jbeta primers. Only in-frame clones appear in the TCRdb table, and some are missing; sequencing was by immunoSEQ multiplex PCR. The table includes about 63,000 clones, around 75% detected once. The sequencing sample was made of PBMCs. Every receptor here comes from a woman in her 40s in good health and CMV-seropositive.

Comment on this clone: The junction differs from germline at one of its ends, possibly a read error. The chain employs TRBV7-9 and TRBJ2-7, with 7 bases lining up with TRBD1. The germline V gene has CDR1 SEHNR and CDR2 FQNEAQ (reference sequence). The CDR3 spans 17 residues. For the CDR3, the DNA is TGTTCCAGCAGCTTACGGACAGGCGTCGTGTCTTCCTACGAGCAGTACTTC. It is translated as CSSSLRTGVVSSYEQYF. Together with reference TRBV7-9 and TRBJ2-7, the CDR3 gives the full variable domain: DTGVSQNPRHKITKRGQNVTFRCDPISEHNRLYWYRQTLGQGPEFLTYFQNEAQLEKSRLLSDRFSAERPKGSFSTLEIQRTEQGDSAMYLCSSSLRTGVVSSYEQYFGPGTRLTVT.

This clone showed up just a few times. The V gene is TRBV5-1, the J gene TRBJ2-1; 10 bases fit TRBD2. Trimming cost V 4 bases and J 8 bases; bases outside gene matches: 6. There are 14 residues in the CDR3. Germline CDR1 is SGHRS and CDR2 is YFSETQ. CDR3 DNA: TGCGCCAGCAGCGAACTAGCGGGGAATTATGAGCAGTTCTTC. Translation gives CASSELAGNYEQFF.

The rearrangement uses TRBV27 and TRBJ2-3; a possible D gene is TRBD1 (7 bases). The CDR3 loop spans 17 amino acids. CDR1 and CDR2 (germline): MNHEY, SMNVEV (reference sequence). V lost 2 bases and J lost 3, with 18 bases in between. The DNA for the CDR3 is TGTGCCAGCAGTTTAGCCCGGAGGGGGCCGCGGACAGATACGCAGTATTTT. Amino acid sequence: CASSLARRGPRTDTQYF.

The rearrangement joins TRBV30 to TRBJ1-3; possible D gene TRBD1, 5 bases. The CDR3 length is 13 residues. Germline V lookup: CDR1 GTSNPN, CDR2 SVGIG (reference sequence). Trimming shortened V by 2 bases and J by 4 bases, and 9 bases separated the two germline ends. For the CDR3, the DNA is TGTGCCTGGAGTATGGGGGGAGGAAACACCATATATTTT. As protein: CAWSMGGGNTIYF.

The chain employs TRBV10-3 and TRBJ1-5; 9 bases match TRBD1. With V trimmed by 2 bases and J by 4 bases, 3 bases remained unmatched. Per the germline V gene, CDR1 is ENHRY and CDR2 is SYGVKD. This CDR3 has 15 amino acids. In DNA, the CDR3 is TGTGCCATCAGTGAGGCGGGACAGGGAAATCAGCCCCAGCATTTT. Translated, it gives CAISEAGQGNQPQHF.

The chain combines TRBV14 with TRBJ1-6, with a tentative D call TRBD1 (5 bases). CDR1 is SGHDN, CDR2 FVKESK, per germline. V gave up 3 bases and J gave up 7 bases, with 16 bases separating them. The CDR3 is made up of 16 amino acids. The CDR3 DNA reads as TGTGCCAGCAGCCAGCGGGGGGGGGTTCGAAATTCACCCCTCCACTTT. Its translation is CASSQRGGVRNSPLHF.

The rearrangement links TRBV27 to TRBJ1-6; D is perhaps TRBD1 (5 bases). Trimming cost V 6 bases and J 13 bases, with 13 bases left between them. The CDR3 is 12 amino acids. Per germline, CDR1 MNHEY and CDR2 SMNVEV (reference sequence). The CDR3 coding sequence is TGTGCCAGCAGCCCCGGGGGTCCCCCCCTCCACTTT. The encoded protein is CASSPGGPPLHF.

The chain employs TRBV4-1 and TRBJ2-7; 7 bases map to TRBD1. CDR3 length: 15 residues. Trimming removed 0 bases from V and 3 bases from J; junction bases left unmatched: 5. The germline gives CDR1 MGHRA, CDR2 YSYEKL. CDR3 amino acids: CASSQEGDRFYEQYF. CDR3 DNA: TGCGCCAGCAGCCAAGAAGGGGACAGATTCTACGAGCAGTACTTC.

Only one count was recorded for this clone. The chain couples TRBV9 to TRBJ2-3; 14 positions agree with TRBD2. Germline trimming cut 0 bases from V and 8 bases from J; bases unmatched to any gene: 8. CDR3 length: 17 amino acids. CDR1 and CDR2 (germline): SGDLS, YYNGEE. The DNA for the CDR3 is TGTGCCAGCAGCGTAGGGACTAGCGGGGGGCCCGTAAGTACGCAGTATTTT. This sequence encodes CASSVGTSGGPVSTQYF.

This clone has just one count. The V and J genes are TRBV7-2 and TRBJ1-6; 8 bases line up with TRBD1. Germline V gene lookup returns CDR1 SGHTA and CDR2 FQGNSA. This CDR3 is built from 15 residues. Losses at the gene ends were 2 bases for V and 9 bases for J; bases not matched to a gene: 6. In DNA, the CDR3 is TGTGCCAGCAGCTTACAAGGACAGGGCGGTTCACCCCTCCACTTT. Translation: CASSLQGQGGSPLHF.

This clone came up a few times. J is TRBJ2-7 and V is TRBV28, with TRBD1 matching over 8 bases. Per germline, CDR1 MDHEN and CDR2 SYDVKM. Germline trimming cut 7 bases from V and 0 bases from J; bases unmatched to any gene: 11. CDR3 size: 16 residues. The CDR3 DNA sequence: TGTGCCAGCAAACGGGCCGGGACAGGCGGCTCCTACGAGCAGTACTTC. Residues: CASKRAGTGGSYEQYF.

The rearrangement uses TRBV6-1 and TRBJ1-2; D is perhaps TRBD1 (6 bases). The CDR3 is 15 amino acids. Germline lookup yields CDR1 MNHNS and CDR2 SASEGT. Trimming removed 3 bases from V and 7 bases from J, with 18 bases in between. The CDR3 bases are TGTGCCAGCAGTGACCCGACAGGCCCCAAGGGTGGCTACACCTTC. This codes for CASSDPTGPKGGYTF.

This chain connects TRBV6-4 to TRBJ2-2; 7 nucleotides align to TRBD1. Germline V lookup: CDR1 MRHNA, CDR2 SNTAGT. Germline trimming cut 3 bases from V and 3 bases from J; bases unmatched to any gene: 7. The CDR3 consists of 16 residues. Here the CDR3 reads CASSDSTGSDTGELFF. DNA of the CDR3: TGTGCCAGCAGTGATTCGACAGGGTCGGACACCGGGGAGCTGTTTTTT.

CDR3 residues: CASSQVAGGSYNEQFF. CDR3 coding DNA: TGTGCCAGCAGCCAAGTAGCGGGGGGGTCCTACAATGAGCAGTTCTTC. The chain joins TRBV4-2 to TRBJ2-1; 11 bases are a match to TRBD2. The germline V gene encodes CDR1 LGHNA and CDR2 YNFKEQ. Trimming at V came to 1 base and at J to 1 base, leaving 0 bases not matched to a gene. The CDR3 is made up of 16 amino acids.

The gene calls are TRBV7-7 and TRBJ2-3, with 7 bases aligning to TRBD2. The CDR3 totals 15 residues. Germline V gene sequence: CDR1 SSHAT, CDR2 FNYEAQ (reference sequence). V was pared by 5 bases and J by 1 base, with 6 bases of the junction left unmatched. CDR3 coding DNA: TGTGCCAGCAGCCTCGGCCGGGAGGGCACAGATACGCAGTATTTT. It specifies CASSLGREGTDTQYF.

This clone was detected only once. The chain couples TRBV2 to TRBJ1-4; TRBD1 agrees at 7 bases. The V gene end was trimmed by 7 bases and the J gene end by 1 base; junction bases not matched to a gene: 12. The germline gives CDR1 SNHLY, CDR2 FYNNEI. The CDR3 consists of 17 residues. The CDR3, as DNA: TGTGCCAGCACCACCCGGTCAGGGGGGCGAACTAATGAAAAACTGTTTTTT. Its translation: CASTTRSGGRTNEKLFF.

The chain has TRBV29-1 and TRBJ1-2; no clear D gene. Germline V CDR1 and CDR2: SQVTM, ANQGSEA. V was cut by 3 bases and J by 0 bases, with 5 bases left in between. The CDR3 is made up of 12 amino acids. CDR3 loop: CSVDSTNYGYTF. Here the CDR3 DNA reads TGCAGCGTTGATAGCACTAACTATGGCTACACCTTC.

The chain joins TRBV19 to TRBJ2-3; D possibly corresponds to TRBD1 (6 bases). CDR1 is LNHDA and CDR2 is SQIVND in the germline V gene (reference sequence). Trimming shortened V by 10 bases and J by 6 bases, and 17 bases separated the two germline ends. This CDR3 comprises 13 residues. CDR3 amino acids: CATRPRGSDTQYF. The CDR3 DNA sequence: TGTGCCACCCGTCCAAGGGGGTCCGATACGCAGTATTTT. Combining the CDR3 with reference TRBV19 and TRBJ2-3 gives the whole variable domain DGGITQSPKYLFRKEGQNVTLSCEQNLNHDAMYWYRQDPGQGLRLIYYSQIVNDFQKGDIAEGYSVSREKKESFPLTVTSAQKNPTAFYLCATRPRGSDTQYFGPGTRLTVL.

The chain has TRBV15 and TRBJ2-4, with unresolved D. The germline V gene encodes CDR1 LNHNV and CDR2 YYDKDF (reference sequence). V lost 8 bases, J lost 0 bases, and 14 bases lay in between. The length of the CDR3 is 15 residues. The CDR3 region is CATESTTLAKNIQYF. The CDR3 DNA reads as TGTGCCACCGAGTCGACAACCCTAGCCAAAAACATTCAGTACTTC.

The J gene is TRBJ2-2, the V gene TRBV2, with 7 bases aligning to TRBD1. Germline loops: CDR1 SNHLY, CDR2 FYNNEI. J was trimmed by 3 bases and V by 10 bases; bases with no gene match: 11. CDR3 length: 15 amino acids. The CDR3 bases are TGTGCCACCCAGAGGGTACAGGGGTACACCGGGGAGCTGTTTTTT. Translating it yields CATQRVQGYTGELFF.

Notes on this clone: At the DNA level, this CDR3 is encoded by other sequences in the same sample as well. The CDR3 coding sequence is TGTGCCACCAGCAGGGAATTCAGGACTGAACACTTCTACAATGAGCAGTTCTTC. Its translation is CATSREFRTEHFYNEQFF. V gene TRBV15 combines with J gene TRBJ2-1; a possible D gene is TRBD2 (5 bases). Per the germline V gene, CDR1 is LNHNV and CDR2 is YYDKDF (reference sequence). V lost 3 bases and J 3 bases, leaving 21 bases between the germline ends. The CDR3 has 18 residues.

The chain uses TRBV6-1 and TRBJ2-1, with 7 bases aligning to TRBD1. With 8 bases clipped from V and 8 bases from J, the junction kept 9 bases outside the gene matches. The CDR3 runs to 13 residues. Germline CDR1 is MNHNS and CDR2 is SASEGT. CDR3 DNA: TGTGCCAGCTTAGGACAGGATCTCGATGAGCAGTTCTTC. Its translation: CASLGQDLDEQFF.

The gene calls are TRBV10-1 and TRBJ2-2, with a weak D call TRBD2 (5 bases). The CDR3 runs to 14 residues. Germline V gene data show CDR1 as WNHNN and CDR2 as SYGVQD (reference sequence). Trimming removed 8 bases from V and 1 base from J, with 11 bases in between. CDR3 DNA: TGCGCCAGCGCTCGGGCGGGGAACACCGGGGAGCTGTTTTTT. The encoded protein is CASARAGNTGELFF.

The rearrangement links TRBV19 to TRBJ2-7; D is undetermined. V shed 3 bases and J shed 2 bases, with 17 bases lying between them. Germline V CDR1 and CDR2: LNHDA, SQIVND (reference sequence). This CDR3 is 16 amino acids long. CDR3 in DNA: TGTGCCAGTAGTATGATCGCGAAGACCACTACCTACGAGCAGTACTTC. Amino acid sequence: CASSMIAKTTTYEQYF. Looking up the rest from reference TRBV19 and TRBJ2-7 gives the full variable domain: DGGITQSPKYLFRKEGQNVTLSCEQNLNHDAMYWYRQDPGQGLRLIYYSQIVNDFQKGDIAEGYSVSREKKESFPLTVTSAQKNPTAFYLCASSMIAKTTTYEQYFGPGTRLTVT.

The genes are TRBV5-1 and TRBJ1-2; tentative D call: TRBD1 (6 bases). In germline, CDR1 is SGHRS, CDR2 YFSETQ. The V end lost 4 bases, the J end lost 0 bases, and 10 bases lay between the germline ends. The length of the CDR3 is 14 residues. The chain's CDR3 is CASSRGTANYGYTF. The CDR3 coding sequence is TGCGCCAGCAGCAGGGGGACGGCTAACTATGGCTACACCTTC. Full variable domain (outside the CDR3, taken from reference TRBV5-1 and TRBJ1-2): KAGVTQTPRYLIKTRGQQVTLSCSPISGHRSVSWYQQTPGQGLQFLFEYFSETQRNKGNFPGRFSGRQFSNSRSEMNVSTLELGDSALYLCASSRGTANYGYTFGSGTRLTVV.

This CDR3 reads CASSESGSYGYTF. The CDR3, as DNA: TGTGCCAGCAGTGAAAGCGGGAGCTATGGCTACACCTTC. The chain uses TRBV25-1 and TRBJ1-2; D ambiguous. The CDR3 has 13 residues. The germline CDR1 and CDR2 sequences are MGHDK and SYGVNS. Trimming took 2 bases from V and 4 from J, leaving 8 bases between them.

The chain carries TRBV5-1 and TRBJ2-3; possibly TRBD1 for D (5 bases). The ends were cut back, 1 base at V and 3 bases at J, with 9 bases in the middle. This CDR3 has 14 residues. Per germline, CDR1 SGHRS and CDR2 YFSETQ. This chain's CDR3 is CASSLTDKTDTQYF. The DNA of the CDR3 is TGCGCCAGCAGCTTGACGGACAAAACAGATACGCAGTATTTT.

This clone came up a few times. The chain couples TRBV2 to TRBJ1-5; D gene ambiguous. The CDR3 consists of 14 residues. The germline CDR1 and CDR2 sequences are SNHLY and FYNNEI. V gave up 1 base and J gave up 5 bases, with 9 bases separating them. CDR3 residues: CASSEGRADQPQHF. DNA for the CDR3: TGTGCCAGCAGTGAAGGGAGGGCGGATCAGCCCCAGCATTTT. The variable domain in full, completed from reference TRBV2 and TRBJ1-5, reads EPEVTQTPSHQVTQMGQEVILRCVPISNHLYFYWYRQILGQKVEFLVSFYNNEISEKSEIFDDQFSVERPDGSNFTLKIRSTKLEDSAMYFCASSEGRADQPQHFGDGTRLSIL.

The gene calls are TRBV30 and TRBJ2-2; TRBD1 might be the D (5 bases). This CDR3 comprises 14 residues. Looked up from germline, CDR1 is GTSNPN and CDR2 is SVGIG (reference sequence). V was trimmed by 3 bases and J by 0 bases, leaving 8 bases between them. CDR3 region: CAWRDTSNTGELFF. CDR3 coding DNA: TGTGCCTGGAGGGACACCTCGAACACCGGGGAGCTGTTTTTT.

The rearrangement links TRBV5-1 to TRBJ2-3; 10 bases map to TRBD2. Germline CDR1 reads SGHRS; CDR2 reads YFSETQ. The CDR3 spans 16 residues. V shed 4 bases and J 7 bases; nucleotides not matched to a gene: 12. DNA for the CDR3: TGCGCCAGCAGCCAAGCCTCTAGCGGGGGAGCTAATACGCAGTATTTT. Its translation is CASSQASSGGANTQYF.